These T cell receptor beta chains were read from a single sample in a study of T cell repertoires in ileal Crohn's disease. Sequencing used immunoSEQ multiplex PCR; TCRdb keeps in-frame clones, though not all of them. The sample includes roughly 7,000 clones, 80% to 95% of them seen just once. The specimen was ileal tissue. These receptors came from an adult with Crohn's disease. Both conserved end residues are part of each CDR3. The D gene is left open where the match is weak. Clone size, where shown, is once, few, many, or a class for clones that have expanded.

d_gene: -
j_gene: TRBJ1-2
v_gene: TRBV6-6
abundance: -
CDR3aa: CASFAQAYGYTF
CDR3nt: TGTGCCAGCTTCGCACAGGCCTATGGCTACACCTTC

d_gene: -
j_gene: TRBJ2-5
v_gene: TRBV29-1
abundance: few
CDR3aa: CSVEIQDKETQYF
CDR3nt: TGCAGCGTTGAAATACAGGATAAAGAGACCCAGTACTTC

d_gene: -
j_gene: TRBJ2-2
v_gene: TRBV27
abundance: -
CDR3aa: CASRWAGTDTGELFF
CDR3nt: TGTGCCAGCAGGTGGGCCGGGACTGACACCGGGGAGCTGTTTTTT

d_gene: TRBD2
j_gene: TRBJ2-1
v_gene: TRBV9
abundance: -
CDR3aa: CASSVGLGEGNNEQFF
CDR3nt: TGTGCCAGCAGCGTAGGTTTGGGGGAGGGAAACAATGAGCAGTTCTTC

d_gene: -
j_gene: TRBJ1-3
v_gene: TRBV6-5
abundance: once
CDR3aa: CASSYSYVASGNTIYF
CDR3nt: TGTGCCAGCAGTTACTCGTACGTGGCATCTGGAAACACCATATATTTT

d_gene: TRBD2
j_gene: TRBJ2-2
v_gene: TRBV6-6
abundance: -
CDR3aa: CASSRREGTTGELFF
CDR3nt: TGTGCCAGCTCTCGGCGGGAGGGTACCACCGGGGAGCTGTTTTTT

d_gene: TRBD1
j_gene: TRBJ1-4
v_gene: TRBV30
abundance: -
CDR3aa: CAWSKQGLREKLFF
CDR3nt: TGTGCCTGGTCAAAACAGGGGCTAAGGGAAAAACTGTTTTTT

d_gene: -
j_gene: TRBJ1-1
v_gene: TRBV29-1
abundance: once
CDR3aa: CSVARALNTEAFF
CDR3nt: TGCAGCGTTGCGCGGGCCCTAAACACTGAAGCTTTCTTT

d_gene: -
j_gene: TRBJ2-7
v_gene: TRBV20-1
abundance: few
CDR3aa: CSVAHTYEQYF
CDR3nt: TGCAGTGTTGCTCACACCTACGAGCAGTACTTC

d_gene: TRBD1
j_gene: TRBJ2-7
v_gene: TRBV6-5
abundance: once
CDR3aa: CASRTGQVGYEQYF
CDR3nt: TGTGCCAGCAGGACGGGACAGGTAGGGTACGAGCAGTACTTC

d_gene: -
j_gene: TRBJ2-6
v_gene: TRBV7-6
abundance: -
CDR3aa: CASSLERARGGANVLTF
CDR3nt: TGTGCCAGCAGCTTGGAGCGGGCTAGAGGAGGGGCCAACGTCCTGACTTTC

d_gene: -
j_gene: TRBJ1-4
v_gene: TRBV11-2
abundance: -
CDR3aa: CASSPRWGGTNEKLFF
CDR3nt: TGTGCCAGCAGCCCCCGTTGGGGGGGGACTAATGAAAAACTGTTTTTT

d_gene: TRBD1
j_gene: TRBJ1-2
v_gene: TRBV14
abundance: -
CDR3aa: CASSQTGGPYGYTF
CDR3nt: TGTGCCAGCAGCCAAACAGGGGGTCCCTATGGCTACACCTTC

d_gene: TRBD2
j_gene: TRBJ2-1
v_gene: TRBV7-9
abundance: -
CDR3aa: CASSTPTSGRNEQFF
CDR3nt: TGTGCCAGCAGCACCCCGACTAGCGGGAGGAATGAGCAGTTCTTC

d_gene: -
j_gene: TRBJ2-7
v_gene: TRBV2
abundance: -
CDR3aa: CASSVEAGQYF
CDR3nt: TGTGCCAGCAGTGTTGAGGCTGGGCAGTACTTC

d_gene: -
j_gene: TRBJ2-5
v_gene: TRBV5-5
abundance: -
CDR3aa: CASSRTGDREETQYF
CDR3nt: TGTGCCAGCAGCCGTACAGGAGACCGTGAGGAGACCCAGTACTTC